The 30 T cell receptor beta chains below all came from one sample that was sequenced in a study of blood T cell repertoires in COVID-19 (dated by TCRdb to 2019 to 2021). Libraries were constructed by the immunoSEQ multiplex PCR assay. TCRdb's version of the immuneACCESS table is confined to in-frame rearrangements and falls short of the full clone set. An unresolved V gene accounts for under half of the shortfall where checked; the remainder is of unknown origin. This sample has 250,000 to 300,000 clones in its table, and 81% of those were observed once. 2.5% to 3% of the sample goes to the ten largest clones. The sequenced material came from peripheral blood. The receptors shown here come from a woman between 55 and 75 years old with active or convalescent COVID-19.

This chain joins TRBV7-2 and TRBJ2-7, with D possibly being TRBD2 (5 bases). The CDR3 consists of 13 residues. The ends were cut back, 3 bases at V and 0 bases at J, with 6 bases in the middle. Per germline, CDR1 SGHTA and CDR2 FQGNSA. CDR3 sequence reads: CASSFGDSYEQYF. The CDR3 DNA reads TGTGCCAGCAGCTTCGGGGACTCCTACGAGCAGTACTTC.

The chain combines TRBV6-6 with TRBJ1-1; 11 positions match TRBD1. Unmatched junction bases numbered 7, after V lost 2 bases and J lost 8 bases. The CDR3 runs 15 residues. Germline assignment: CDR1 MNHNY and CDR2 SVGAGI (reference sequence). The CDR3 DNA reads TGTGCCAGCAGTTACCCGGGACAGGGGGGCGAGGAAGCTTTCTTT. It codes for CASSYPGQGGEEAFF.

For this clone: One end of the junction is discordant with germline, which a read error may explain. The rearrangement links TRBV7-2 to TRBJ1-5; TRBD1 matches 7 bases. The CDR3 length is 15 residues. Germline loops: CDR1 SGHTA, CDR2 FQGNSA. Here the CDR3 DNA reads TGTGCCACCAGCGCCACAGGGGAAAAAACTCAGCCCCAGCATTTT. Amino acid sequence: CATSATGEKTQPQHF. Full variable domain (rest looked up from reference TRBV7-2 and TRBJ1-5): GAGVSQSPSNKVTEKGKDVELRCDPISGHTALYWYRQSLGQGLEFLIYFQGNSAPDKSGLPSDRFSAERTGGSVSTLTIQRTQQEDSAVYLCATSATGEKTQPQHFGDGTRLSIL.

The chain employs TRBV6-6 and TRBJ1-5; 9 bases fit TRBD1. The J segment lost 5 bases and the V segment lost 7 bases, leaving 3 bases of the junction unmatched. There are 13 residues in the CDR3. Germline values: CDR1 MNHNY, CDR2 SVGAGI (reference sequence). CDR3 protein: CASKGQGDQPQHF. The DNA of the CDR3 is TGTGCCAGCAAGGGACAGGGCGATCAGCCCCAGCATTTT.

The rearrangement uses TRBV2 and TRBJ2-3; the match to TRBD2 covers 13 bases. Trimming took 5 bases from V and 4 from J; bases not matched to a gene: 9. This CDR3 has 17 amino acids. The V gene's germline CDR1 is SNHLY and CDR2 FYNNEI. In DNA, the CDR3 is TGTGCCAGCAGTTTGGGACTAGCGGGGATCAGTTCAGATACGCAGTATTTT. Translation: CASSLGLAGISSDTQYF.

The gene calls are TRBV4-1 and TRBJ1-4; D might be TRBD1 (6 bases). The CDR3 totals 16 residues. Germline V gene lookup returns CDR1 MGHRA and CDR2 YSYEKL. V was trimmed by 0 bases and J by 8 bases, leaving 16 bases between them. The chain's CDR3 is CASSQEGTTRGEKLFF. The CDR3 DNA is TGCGCCAGCAGCCAAGAAGGGACAACCCGCGGGGAAAAACTGTTTTTT.

The chain joins TRBV10-2 to TRBJ1-6; 7 nucleotides line up with TRBD1. The CDR3 runs to 13 residues. The germline gives CDR1 WSHSY, CDR2 SAAADI. Unmatched junction bases numbered 3, after V lost 3 bases and J lost 10 bases. The CDR3 coding sequence is TGCGCCAGCAGTGAACAGGGGCAATCACCCCTCCACTTT. The encoded protein is CASSEQGQSPLHF.

V is TRBV19 and J is TRBJ2-3; D unclear. CDR1 LNHDA and CDR2 SQIVND come from the germline V gene (reference sequence). The CDR3 runs to 14 residues. The V and J ends lost 6 bases and 1 base respectively, with 11 bases between them. In nucleotides, the CDR3 is TGTGCCAGTAGGATGGGCGTGGGCACAGATACGCAGTATTTT. Translated, it gives CASRMGVGTDTQYF. The full variable domain, in which reference TRBV19 and TRBJ2-3 provide the parts outside the CDR3, is DGGITQSPKYLFRKEGQNVTLSCEQNLNHDAMYWYRQDPGQGLRLIYYSQIVNDFQKGDIAEGYSVSREKKESFPLTVTSAQKNPTAFYLCASRMGVGTDTQYFGPGTRLTVL.

The chain joins TRBV10-3 to TRBJ2-1; TRBD2 aligns across 8 bases. The CDR3 is 16 amino acids. The V and J ends lost 6 bases and 7 bases, in that order; junction bases with no gene match: 14. CDR1 is ENHRY, CDR2 SYGVKD, per germline. CDR3 nucleotides: TGTGCCATCAGCCGTTTTCCTGGGACTAGTCCGAATGAGCAGTTCTTC. This codes for CAISRFPGTSPNEQFF.

The rearrangement joins TRBV15 to TRBJ1-6, with TRBD1 matching 8 bases. The CDR3 is 15 amino acids. The germline V gene has CDR1 LNHNV and CDR2 YYDKDF (reference sequence). J was trimmed by 7 bases and V by 3 bases; bases with no gene match: 5. The CDR3 loop is CATSRETGVNSPLHF. The CDR3 DNA is TGTGCCACCAGCAGGGAGACAGGGGTCAATTCACCCCTCCACTTT.

V gene TRBV27 combines with J gene TRBJ1-6, with a possible D match to TRBD1 (5 bases). Per the germline V gene, CDR1 is MNHEY and CDR2 is SMNVEV (reference sequence). CDR3 size: 12 residues. Trimming left V 6 bases short and J 9 bases short, with 9 bases between. CDR3: CASRGLASPLHF. The CDR3 bases are TGTGCCAGCAGGGGGCTGGCTTCACCCCTCCACTTT.

The chain employs TRBV20-1 and TRBJ2-5; D unclear. The germline CDR1 and CDR2 sequences are DFQATT and SNEGSKA (reference sequence). V was cut by 3 bases and J by 1 base, with 6 bases left in between. CDR3 size: 12 residues. DNA for the CDR3: TGCAGTGCTAGTAGAGCCCAAGAGACCCAGTACTTC. This encodes CSASRAQETQYF.

This chain links TRBV18 with TRBJ1-1; D not resolved. The germline V gene encodes CDR1 KGHSH and CDR2 LQKENI. The V end lost 3 bases, the J end lost 1 base, and 9 bases lay between the germline ends. The CDR3 spans 14 residues. The CDR3 DNA follows: TGTGCCAGCTCACCCCAGAGCGGGAACACTGAAGCTTTCTTT. This translates into CASSPQSGNTEAFF. The entire variable domain, with the rest obtained from reference TRBV18 and TRBJ1-1, is as follows: NAGVMQNPRHLVRRRGQEARLRCSPMKGHSHVYWYRQLPEEGLKFMVYLQKENIIDESGMPKERFSAEFPKEGPSILRIQQVVRGDSAAYFCASSPQSGNTEAFFGQGTRLTVV.

There are a few counts of this clone. This sequence joins TRBV27 and TRBJ1-6; TRBD1 might be the D (6 bases). The V end lost 7 bases, the J end lost 9 bases, and 19 bases lay between the germline ends. The CDR3 covers 15 residues. Germline V gene sequence: CDR1 MNHEY, CDR2 SMNVEV (reference sequence). As DNA, the CDR3 is TGTGCCAGCACCCCACGCAGGGGTAATGGTTCACCCCTCCACTTT. It translates to CASTPRRGNGSPLHF.

This chain joins TRBV27 and TRBJ2-7; D not resolved. The germline V gene encodes CDR1 MNHEY and CDR2 SMNVEV (reference sequence). This CDR3 is 20 amino acids long. The V end was cut by 5 bases, the J end by 0 bases, with 29 bases between. CDR3: CASSPITNRGGSFSSYEQYF. Written as DNA, the CDR3 is TGTGCCAGCAGTCCAATCACCAACCGCGGTGGCAGTTTCAGCTCCTACGAGCAGTACTTC.

DNA of the CDR3: TGTGCCACCAGTGATTGTCGACAGGGGGCGCGGGAGCAGTACTTC. Its protein is CATSDCRQGAREQYF. The chain joins TRBV24-1 to TRBJ2-7, with 10 nucleotides matching TRBD1. CDR1 is KGHDR, CDR2 SFDVKD, per germline. J was trimmed by 7 bases and V by 2 bases; bases with no gene match: 7. This CDR3 has 15 residues.

The V call is TRBV5-6, the J call TRBJ2-2, with a possible D match to TRBD2 (5 bases). Germline loops: CDR1 SGHDT, CDR2 YYEEEE. Trimming cost V 6 bases and J 1 base, with 22 bases left between them. The CDR3 is made up of 18 amino acids. The CDR3 coding sequence is TGTGCCAGCACAATATTTCGCGTCCTGGCGGGGAACACCGGGGAGCTGTTTTTT. It translates to CASTIFRVLAGNTGELFF.

The chain recombines TRBV27 with TRBJ1-6, with TRBD1 identical over 8 bases. J was trimmed by 5 bases and V by 6 bases; bases with no gene match: 6. The CDR3 has 15 residues. Germline-derived CDR1 and CDR2 are MNHEY and SMNVEV (reference sequence). The CDR3, as DNA: TGTGCCAGCAGACCCAACAGGGGGGATAATTCACCCCTCCACTTT. Protein product: CASRPNRGDNSPLHF.

In DNA, the CDR3 is TGTGCCACCAGCAGGCCCCCCTACGGTGAAGCTTTCTTT. This translates into CATSRPPYGEAFF. The V and J genes are TRBV15 and TRBJ1-1; D ambiguous. Germline-derived CDR1 and CDR2 are LNHNV and YYDKDF (reference sequence). The V end lost 3 bases, the J end lost 7 bases, and 12 bases lay between the germline ends. This CDR3 contains 13 residues.

The chain combines TRBV3-1 (or the pseudogene TRBV3-2) with TRBJ1-1; D call uncertain. Trimming took off 4 bases at V and 0 bases at J, with 6 bases between the two ends. CDR3 size: 13 residues. Per germline, CDR1 LGHDT and CDR2 YNNKEL (reference sequence). As DNA, the CDR3 is TGTGCCAGCAGCCCCTTTTTGAACACTGAAGCTTTCTTT. Its translation is CASSPFLNTEAFF.

The genes are TRBV5-1 and TRBJ1-1, with TRBD1 matching 7 bases. The CDR3 runs to 15 residues. The V segment lost 4 bases and the J segment 6 bases; nucleotides outside the gene matches: 12. The germline gives CDR1 SGHRS, CDR2 YFSETQ. The CDR3: CASSGKDRMMAEAFF. The CDR3 DNA follows: TGCGCCAGCAGCGGAAAGGACAGGATGATGGCTGAAGCTTTCTTT.

The chain links TRBV6-6 to TRBJ2-7, with 7 bases that match TRBD1. Germline V lookup: CDR1 MNHNY, CDR2 SVGAGI (reference sequence). CDR3 length equals 16 residues. V lost 7 bases and J lost 0; bases outside the gene matches: 12. The CDR3 region is CASTGTASTLSYEQYF. The CDR3 DNA is TGTGCCAGCACCGGGACAGCTTCGACCCTCTCCTACGAGCAGTACTTC.

The chain recombines TRBV5-4 with TRBJ1-1, with D hard to call. Deletions cut 5 bases from V and 6 bases from J, with 14 bases between. This CDR3 comprises 13 residues. Germline lookup yields CDR1 SGHNT and CDR2 YYREEE (reference sequence). The DNA for the CDR3 is TGTGCCAGCAGAACGGGGTTTATGGCTGAAGCTTTCTTT. It is translated as CASRTGFMAEAFF.

This clone was detected only a few times. V and J are TRBV7-9 and TRBJ1-2, with 7 bases fitting TRBD1. Germline values: CDR1 SEHNR, CDR2 FQNEAQ (reference sequence). CDR3 length: 13 amino acids. The trim removed 4 bases at V and 7 bases at J, leaving 6 bases unmatched. The CDR3 reads CASSSTGDIGYTF. The DNA of the CDR3 is TGTGCCAGCAGCTCTACAGGGGATATTGGCTACACCTTC. Complete variable domain (other parts from reference TRBV7-9 and TRBJ1-2): DTGVSQNPRHKITKRGQNVTFRCDPISEHNRLYWYRQTLGQGPEFLTYFQNEAQLEKSRLLSDRFSAERPKGSFSTLEIQRTEQGDSAMYLCASSSTGDIGYTFGSGTRLTVV.

The CDR3 nucleotides read TGTGCCAGCAGTTTCGGGGGGAAAACCGGGGAGCTGTTTTTT. Residues: CASSFGGKTGELFF. This sequence joins TRBV28 and TRBJ2-2, with TRBD2 matching 7 bases. The germline gives CDR1 MDHEN, CDR2 SYDVKM. CDR3 length: 14 residues. Trimming cost V 3 bases and J 5 bases; bases outside gene matches: 3.

The chain employs TRBV5-4 and TRBJ2-7; TRBD2 matches at 8 bases. This CDR3 has 15 amino acids. Looked up from germline, CDR1 is SGHNT and CDR2 is YYREEE (reference sequence). J was trimmed by 3 bases and V by 2 bases; bases with no gene match: 7. In DNA form, the CDR3 reads TGTGCCAGCAGCTTTTCGACTAGCGTAAACTACGAGCAGTACTTC. This encodes CASSFSTSVNYEQYF.

V and J are TRBV6-5 and TRBJ1-2, with 8 bases lining up with TRBD1. The CDR3 covers 15 residues. J lost 4 bases, V lost 5 bases, and 9 bases had no gene match. Germline V lookup: CDR1 MNHEY, CDR2 SVGAGI. This CDR3 reads CASSPGTGRGYGYTF. DNA for the CDR3: TGTGCCAGCAGTCCCGGGACAGGAAGGGGCTATGGCTACACCTTC.

CDR3 residues: CASSPLIQTGNNQPQHF. The CDR3 DNA sequence: TGTGCCAGCAGTCCCCTTATCCAGACAGGCAACAATCAGCCCCAGCATTTT. The V and J genes are TRBV6-6 and TRBJ1-5; TRBD1 might be the D (6 bases). Germline assignment: CDR1 MNHNY and CDR2 SVGAGI (reference sequence). V lost 5 bases to trimming and J lost 3 bases, with 20 bases between them. The CDR3 has 17 residues.

V gene TRBV19 combines with J gene TRBJ2-3; 10 bases agree with TRBD2. Germline V gene sequence: CDR1 LNHDA, CDR2 SQIVND (reference sequence). V lost 8 bases and J lost 6; bases outside the gene matches: 8. This CDR3 comprises 14 residues. The CDR3 sequence: CASSSAGGLDTQYF. In DNA, the CDR3 is TGTGCCAGTTCTTCAGCGGGGGGGCTTGATACGCAGTATTTT.

V usage is TRBV5-4 and J usage is TRBJ2-5, with TRBD1 matching over 9 bases. The CDR3 covers 14 residues. CDR1 and CDR2 (germline): SGHNT, YYREEE (reference sequence). The junction had 6 bases not matched to a gene; V was cut back by 4 bases and J by 5 bases. In DNA, the CDR3 is TGTGCCAGCAGCCGGACAGGGGCAGGGGAGACCCAGTACTTC. Its translation is CASSRTGAGETQYF.